These 25 T cell receptor beta chains came from one sample sequenced in a study of T cell repertoires in cytomegalovirus infection. One entry per CDR3 protein, called by TCRdb with MiXCR from the reads. Of around 310,000 distinct CDR3 sequences in the sample, roughly a sixth were seen once. Material: PBMCs. The receptors shown here come from a human donor in good health (CMV status not recorded). Some clones in this sample may be carry-over from other donors' samples.

Many counts were recorded for this clonotype. The rearrangement links TRBV11-1 to TRBJ2-5, with TRBD1 matching over 7 bases. The trim removed 0 bases at V and 7 bases at J, leaving 14 bases unmatched. The CDR3 extends over 17 amino acids. CDR1 and CDR2 (germline): SGHAT, FQDESV (reference sequence). The CDR3 reads CASSLAPDRQGRGTQYF. The CDR3 region has the DNA TGTGCCAGCAGCTTAGCCCCTGACCGACAGGGCCGGGGGACCCAGTACTTC.

The gene calls are TRBV24-1 and TRBJ2-5; TRBD2 matches at 10 bases. Germline CDR1 and CDR2: KGHDR and SFDVKD. The J segment lost 4 bases and the V segment lost 4 bases, leaving 5 bases of the junction unmatched. The CDR3 is made up of 15 amino acids. The CDR3 region has the DNA TGTGCCACCAGTGACCCTAGCGGGGGTCGAGAGACCCAGTACTTC. Encoded protein: CATSDPSGGRETQYF.

This clonotype came up a few times. V usage is TRBV7-9 and J usage is TRBJ1-6; D is undetermined. V lost 8 bases and J lost 10, with 15 bases in between. CDR3 length: 13 amino acids. Per germline, CDR1 SEHNR and CDR2 FQNEAQ (reference sequence). The CDR3 DNA reads as TGTGCCAGCGCCTCTCTCGGGTTCTCACCCCTCCACTTT. This codes for CASASLGFSPLHF.

The chain is built from TRBV10-3 and TRBJ1-1; tentative D call: TRBD1 (5 bases). In germline, CDR1 is ENHRY, CDR2 SYGVKD. CDR3 size: 15 residues. Trimming left V 10 bases short and J 1 base short, with 19 bases between. CDR3 nucleotides: TGTGCCACCGGAGCGCGTGACAGCGAGAACACTGAAGCTTTCTTT. This sequence encodes CATGARDSENTEAFF.

Many counts were recorded for this clonotype. The chain has TRBV24-1 and TRBJ1-5; 8 bases are a match to TRBD1. There are 16 residues in the CDR3. Germline-derived CDR1 and CDR2 are KGHDR and SFDVKD. V lost 4 bases and J lost 4; bases outside the gene matches: 8. The CDR3 loop is CATSDPTGAWNQPQHF. The CDR3 DNA sequence: TGTGCCACCAGTGACCCGACAGGGGCGTGGAATCAGCCCCAGCATTTT.

Ten or more counts support this clonotype. This chain links TRBV12-3 or TRBV12-4 with TRBJ2-7; 7 positions match TRBD1. The CDR3 covers 16 residues. The V segment lost 6 bases and the J segment 3 bases; nucleotides outside the gene matches: 14. This CDR3 reads CASSRLVGQSVYEQYF. The CDR3 DNA sequence: TGTGCCAGCAGCCGCCTAGTGGGACAGTCGGTCTACGAGCAGTACTTC.

This sequence joins TRBV20-1 and TRBJ2-4, with D hard to call. The V gene's germline CDR1 is DFQATT and CDR2 SNEGSKA (reference sequence). CDR3 size: 10 residues. Trimming left V 3 bases short and J 7 bases short, with 4 bases between. CDR3 amino acids: CSASLNIQYF. Written as DNA, the CDR3 is TGCAGTGCTAGTCTGAACATTCAGTACTTC.

This chain links TRBV12-3 or TRBV12-4 with TRBJ1-1; D not resolved. Trimming stripped 0 bases from V and 9 bases from J, with 11 bases between. The CDR3 extends over 13 amino acids. The CDR3 here is CASSLAYIEQAFF. The CDR3 coding sequence is TGTGCCAGCAGTTTAGCCTACATAGAGCAAGCTTTCTTT.

Comment on this clonotype: Sequence at one end of the junction differs from germline and may be a read error. The V and J genes are TRBV7-6 and TRBJ2-3; D tentatively reads TRBD1 or TRBD2 (5 bases each). The CDR3 has 15 residues. CDR1 SGHVS and CDR2 FNYEAQ come from the germline V gene. The CDR3 DNA sequence: TGTGCTAGCAGCCCCGGGACGGGCAGCACAGATACGCAGTATTTT. This translates into CASSPGTGSTDTQYF.

This clonotype was detected many times. This CDR3 reads CASSYNGQGEEAFF. The CDR3 DNA reads TGTGCCAGCAGTTACAATGGACAGGGTGAAGAAGCTTTCTTT. The V and J genes are TRBV6-2 or TRBV6-3 and TRBJ1-1; 8 bases are shared with TRBD1. The CDR3 is 14 amino acids. V shed 2 bases, J shed 8 bases, and the junction held 7 bases outside the gene matches. CDR1 and CDR2 from the germline V gene are MNHEY and SVGEGT.

The rearrangement uses TRBV7-6 and TRBJ2-5, with 7 nucleotides matching TRBD2. Germline V lookup: CDR1 SGHVS, CDR2 FNYEAQ. J lost 2 bases, V lost 5 bases, and 8 bases had no gene match. The CDR3 extends over 15 amino acids. The CDR3 loop reads CASSSGTLLQETQYF. The CDR3 DNA reads as TGTGCCAGCAGCAGCGGGACTCTACTTCAAGAGACCCAGTACTTC.

CDR3 in amino acids: CASSSRGEGAASSYNEQFF. CDR3 in DNA: TGTGCCAGTAGTTCCCGTGGGGAGGGGGCCGCTAGCTCCTACAATGAGCAGTTCTTC. V usage is TRBV19 and J usage is TRBJ2-1; the D gene could be TRBD1 or TRBD2 (7 bases each). The germline gives CDR1 LNHDA, CDR2 SQIVND (reference sequence). V lost 5 bases and J lost 0, with 23 bases in between. This CDR3 comprises 19 residues.

Only a few counts were recorded for this clonotype. V usage is TRBV6-1 and J usage is TRBJ2-5; D is perhaps TRBD2 (5 bases). CDR3 length equals 14 residues. Trimming took 7 bases from V and 0 from J, leaving 12 bases between them. Germline V gene sequence: CDR1 MNHNS, CDR2 SASEGT. The CDR3 loop is CASTWRWNQETQYF. CDR3 nucleotide sequence: TGTGCCAGCACCTGGAGGTGGAACCAAGAGACCCAGTACTTC.

The table lists this clonotype with many counts. The chain recombines TRBV7-9 with TRBJ1-2, with 9 bases aligning to TRBD1. Germline loops: CDR1 SEHNR, CDR2 FQNEAQ (reference sequence). The V segment lost 4 bases and the J segment 2 bases; nucleotides outside the gene matches: 5. The CDR3 extends over 15 amino acids. In DNA, the CDR3 is TGTGCCAGCAGCTCCCTAGGACAGGGGAACTATGGCTACACCTTC. This codes for CASSSLGQGNYGYTF.

This clonotype was detected ten times or more. The chain couples TRBV7-2 to TRBJ1-1; tentatively, D is TRBD1 (5 bases). Germline V lookup: CDR1 SGHTA, CDR2 FQGNSA. V was pared by 5 bases and J by 1 base, with 11 bases between. The CDR3 extends over 14 amino acids. CDR3 nucleotide sequence: TGTGCCAGCAGCCCCCAGAGGGGGAACACTGAAGCTTTCTTT. Residues: CASSPQRGNTEAFF. The full variable domain, in which reference TRBV7-2 and TRBJ1-1 provide the parts outside the CDR3, is GAGVSQSPSNKVTEKGKDVELRCDPISGHTALYWYRQSLGQGLEFLIYFQGNSAPDKSGLPSDRFSAERTGGSVSTLTIQRTQQEDSAVYLCASSPQRGNTEAFFGQGTRLTVV.

Only a few counts were recorded for this clonotype. The chain couples TRBV7-9 to TRBJ2-3; D is unclear. Germline CDR1 SEHNR, CDR2 FQNEAQ (reference sequence). The CDR3 has 13 amino acids. Trimming shortened V by 0 bases and J by 4 bases, and 5 bases separated the two germline ends. As DNA, the CDR3 is TGTGCCAGCAGCTTAGCGACGGCAGATACGCAGTATTTT. Amino acids: CASSLATADTQYF.

Sample share makes this clonotype medium-sized. This sequence joins TRBV7-2 and TRBJ2-5; a possible D gene is TRBD2 (7 bases). CDR1 is SGHTA, CDR2 FQGNSA, per germline. Trimming took 3 bases from V and 5 from J, leaving 16 bases between them. The CDR3 has 15 residues. The CDR3 spells CASSLSLGGGETQYF. CDR3 nucleotides: TGTGCCAGCAGCTTGTCCCTAGGGGGAGGGGAGACCCAGTACTTC.

This clonotype has more than one count but fewer than ten. The chain is built from TRBV5-4 and TRBJ2-7; no definite D call. V lost 2 bases to trimming and J lost 2 bases, with 14 bases between them. The length of the CDR3 is 15 residues. CDR1 and CDR2 (germline): SGHNT, YYREEE (reference sequence). The CDR3 nucleotides are TGTGCCAGCAGCTTTTCCCCCTCTCCCGCCTACGAGCAGTACTTC. This encodes CASSFSPSPAYEQYF.

This clonotype was counted many times. The chain carries TRBV7-2 and TRBJ2-7; possibly TRBD2 for D (6 bases). Trimming removed 1 base at V and 3 bases at J, with 16 bases between. The CDR3 is 16 residues long. From germline, CDR1 is SGHTA and CDR2 FQGNSA. CDR3 region: CASSLVGVGDFYEQYF. The CDR3 DNA sequence: TGTGCCAGCAGCTTAGTAGGAGTGGGGGACTTCTACGAGCAGTACTTC.

This clonotype was counted many times. The rearrangement joins TRBV7-2 to TRBJ1-6; TRBD1 agrees at 7 bases. The junction had 7 bases not matched to a gene; V was cut back by 5 bases and J by 12 bases. Germline V gene lookup returns CDR1 SGHTA and CDR2 FQGNSA. The CDR3 length is 13 residues. The CDR3, as DNA: TGTGCCAGCAGCCCCCAGGGGGACGGACCCCTCCACTTT. Encoded protein: CASSPQGDGPLHF.

Many counts were recorded for this clonotype. This sequence joins TRBV7-2 and TRBJ2-7, with TRBD1 as a possible D gene (6 bases). V was pared by 5 bases and J by 5 bases, with 13 bases between. The CDR3 runs to 13 residues. Per germline, CDR1 SGHTA and CDR2 FQGNSA. DNA for the CDR3: TGTGCCAGCAGCCAAACACAGGGCCACGAGCAGTACTTC. This gives the protein CASSQTQGHEQYF.

This clonotype was observed a few times. The rearrangement joins TRBV7-2 to TRBJ1-5, with unresolved D. Trimming shortened V by 2 bases and J by 7 bases, and 9 bases separated the two germline ends. Germline V gene sequence: CDR1 SGHTA, CDR2 FQGNSA. This CDR3 is built from 13 residues. DNA of the CDR3: TGTGCCAGCAGCTTATCCGAGGGACAGCCCCAGCATTTT. Encoded protein: CASSLSEGQPQHF.

In this sample, this clonotype turned up many times. CDR3 amino acids: CASSQDKGGTGGNSPLHF. Written as DNA, the CDR3 is TGTGCCAGCAGCCAAGATAAAGGAGGGACAGGGGGTAATTCACCCCTCCACTTT. This rearrangement joins TRBV3-1 to TRBJ1-6; 11 bases are a match to TRBD1. Germline CDR1 and CDR2: LGHDT and YNNKEL (reference sequence). Unmatched junction bases numbered 7, after V lost 0 bases and J lost 6 bases. This CDR3 contains 18 residues.

This clonotype was seen ten or more times. The chain couples TRBV7-9 to TRBJ2-3, with D possibly TRBD1 on 5 matching bases. The CDR3 contains 14 residues. Germline V CDR1 and CDR2: SEHNR, FQNEAQ (reference sequence). V was shortened by 5 bases and J by 2 bases, with 11 bases between the two germline ends. The CDR3 protein is CASSADTNTDTQYF. In DNA, the CDR3 is TGTGCCAGCAGCGCGGACACAAACACAGATACGCAGTATTTT.

This clonotype turned up a few times. The CDR3 sequence is CSARVGGEQFF. The CDR3 DNA is TGCAGTGCTAGAGTAGGTGGTGAGCAGTTCTTC. The chain employs TRBV20-1 and TRBJ2-1, with no clear D. The CDR3 extends over 11 amino acids. Germline CDR1 is DFQATT and CDR2 is SNEGSKA (reference sequence). V was clipped by 1 base and J by 9 bases, with 7 bases between them.